These 21 T cell receptor beta chains were sequenced from one sample in a study of post-analysis software for immune sequencing data. Unique molecular identifiers were carried by the TCR beta cDNA libraries. TCRdb reprocessed the PCR reads via MiXCR and lists one record per CDR3 protein. This sample carries 150,000 or so distinct CDR3 sequences, approximately 35% of them seen once, and the ten largest clones take around 30%. The sample was blood, taken after autologous hematopoietic stem cell transplantation. These receptors came from a girl aged 5-17 years with multiple sclerosis.

There are a few counts of this clonotype. The chain uses TRBV7-2 and TRBJ1-5; D ambiguous. CDR1 and CDR2 (germline): SGHTA, FQGNSA. V lost 6 bases, J lost 4 bases, and 16 bases lay in between. The CDR3 has 15 amino acids. CDR3 residues: CASSSVHRNNQPQHF. The CDR3 DNA follows: TGTGCCAGCAGTTCCGTGCACAGAAATAATCAGCCCCAGCATTTT.

The chain employs TRBV6-5 and TRBJ2-5; D is undetermined. This CDR3 is 14 amino acids long. Germline assignment: CDR1 MNHEY and CDR2 SVGAGI. Trimming stripped 6 bases from V and 2 bases from J, with 13 bases between. The CDR3 sequence: CASRPADHQETQYF. The CDR3 coding sequence is TGTGCCAGCAGACCCGCGGACCATCAAGAGACCCAGTACTTC.

The chain joins TRBV18 to TRBJ2-5; 9 nucleotides align to TRBD1. This CDR3 contains 14 residues. Germline V gene lookup returns CDR1 KGHSH and CDR2 LQKENI. J gave up 4 bases and V 2 bases, and 2 bases lay outside the gene matches. CDR3 protein: CASSPTTGGETQYF. The CDR3 coding sequence is TGTGCCAGCTCACCAACGACAGGGGGAGAGACCCAGTACTTC.

This clonotype was found a few times. This chain connects TRBV3-1 to TRBJ2-7; 9 positions agree with TRBD1. Per the germline V gene, CDR1 is LGHDT and CDR2 is YNNKEL (reference sequence). The CDR3 covers 14 residues. The J segment lost 3 bases and the V segment lost 1 base, leaving 1 base of the junction unmatched. The CDR3 sequence: CASSQGQGVYEQYF. The CDR3 region has the DNA TGTGCCAGCAGCCAAGGACAGGGGGTCTACGAGCAGTACTTC.

The V gene is TRBV7-2, the J gene TRBJ2-4; 9 bases align to TRBD2. Trimming took 4 bases from V and 9 from J; bases not matched to a gene: 10. In germline, CDR1 is SGHTA, CDR2 FQGNSA. The CDR3 runs 15 residues. The CDR3 nucleotides are TGTGCCAGCAGCTGGGGTAGCGGGAGTGGGAGCATTCAGTACTTC. Its translation is CASSWGSGSGSIQYF. Combining the CDR3 with reference TRBV7-2 and TRBJ2-4 gives the whole variable domain GAGVSQSPSNKVTEKGKDVELRCDPISGHTALYWYRQSLGQGLEFLIYFQGNSAPDKSGLPSDRFSAERTGGSVSTLTIQRTQQEDSAVYLCASSWGSGSGSIQYFGAGTRLSVL.

The chain combines TRBV20-1 with TRBJ2-3, with D uncertain. CDR3 size: 13 residues. The germline V gene encodes CDR1 DFQATT and CDR2 SNEGSKA (reference sequence). Trimming removed 6 bases from V and 4 bases from J, with 14 bases in between. The chain's CDR3 is CSASLMPADTQYF. In DNA form, the CDR3 reads TGCAGTGCCTCGTTGATGCCCGCAGATACGCAGTATTTT.

In this sample, this clonotype turned up a few times. The rearrangement uses TRBV20-1 and TRBJ2-1, with D tentatively TRBD1 or TRBD2 (6 bases each). V lost 7 bases and J lost 7, with 20 bases in between. Per germline, CDR1 DFQATT and CDR2 SNEGSKA (reference sequence). The CDR3 contains 14 residues. CDR3 protein: CSVPPGEGGNEQFF. The CDR3 bases are TGCAGTGTACCCCCGGGTGAGGGGGGAAATGAGCAGTTCTTC.

This clonotype was counted many times. The rearrangement uses TRBV5-6 and TRBJ2-5; 8 bases fit TRBD2. The germline gives CDR1 SGHDT, CDR2 YYEEEE. There are 16 residues in the CDR3. Trimming removed 3 bases from V and 1 base from J; junction bases left unmatched: 8. CDR3 DNA sequence: TGTGCCAGCAGCTCGAAATTAGCGGGAACCCAAGAGACCCAGTACTTC. It specifies CASSSKLAGTQETQYF.

This clonotype was seen a handful of times. The chain employs TRBV2 and TRBJ2-3, with 12 bases that match TRBD2. V gave up 10 bases and J gave up 2 bases; unmatched junction bases: 10. The germline CDR1 and CDR2 sequences are SNHLY and FYNNEI. The CDR3 has 16 residues. The CDR3 region is CATWTSGITDTDTQYF. The DNA for the CDR3 is TGTGCCACCTGGACTAGCGGGATCACCGACACAGATACGCAGTATTTT.

This clonotype came up once. The chain combines TRBV5-1 with TRBJ2-4; perhaps TRBD1 as D (5 bases). The end of the DNA fits TRBJ2-7 better, so the J call may be wrong. From germline, CDR1 is SGHRS and CDR2 YFSETQ. The length of the CDR3 is 13 residues. CDR3 nucleotides: TGCGCCAGCAGTTATGGACAATCCTACGAGCAGTACTTC. Translated, it gives CASSYGQSYEQYF.

This chain joins TRBV4-2 and TRBJ2-1, with TRBD2 matching over 9 bases. The CDR3 is made up of 14 amino acids. Unmatched junction bases numbered 6, after V lost 6 bases and J lost 6 bases. The V gene's germline CDR1 is LGHNA and CDR2 YNFKEQ. DNA for the CDR3: TGTGCCAGCAGATTGGGACTAGCTTCCAATGAGCAGTTCTTC. Translation: CASRLGLASNEQFF.

The chain is built from TRBV4-3 and TRBJ2-7; 9 bases map to TRBD1. Germline V gene data show CDR1 as LGHNA and CDR2 as YSLEER. CDR3 length equals 16 residues. Losses at the gene ends were 0 bases for V and 2 bases for J; bases not matched to a gene: 5. CDR3 coding DNA: TGCGCCAGCAGCCAAGAAGGGAGACAGGGGGCCTACGAGCAGTACTTC. Translated: CASSQEGRQGAYEQYF.

To note about this clonotype: It may be a read error: a sequence one base away is much more abundant. The rearrangement links TRBV10-3 to TRBJ2-4; 7 bases line up with TRBD2. The CDR3 length is 11 residues. The germline gives CDR1 ENHRY, CDR2 SYGVKD. V lost 10 bases and J lost 8; bases outside the gene matches: 5. CDR3 residues: CATGRGDIQYF. Written as DNA, the CDR3 is TGTGCCACCGGCCGGGGGGACATTCAGTACTTC.

V and J are TRBV12-3 or TRBV12-4 and TRBJ2-3, with D perhaps being TRBD1 or TRBD2 (6 bases each). Trimming stripped 7 bases from V and 6 bases from J, with 14 bases between. The CDR3 spans 13 residues. The CDR3 loop reads CASKLGGVDTQYF. In nucleotides, the CDR3 is TGTGCCAGCAAGTTGGGGGGCGTGGATACGCAGTATTTT.

This clonotype was picked up a small number of times. The V call is TRBV10-2, the J call TRBJ2-7, with no clear D. The CDR3 extends over 12 amino acids. Germline CDR1 and CDR2: WSHSY and SAAADI. V shed 6 bases and J shed 0 bases, with 6 bases lying between them. The chain's CDR3 is CASSDTSYEQYF. The CDR3 DNA reads as TGCGCCAGCAGCGACACCTCCTACGAGCAGTACTTC.

The sample holds many counts of this clonotype. The chain carries TRBV29-1 and TRBJ2-1; no definite D call. This CDR3 spans 13 amino acids. CDR1 and CDR2 (germline): SQVTM, ANQGSEA. Trimming stripped 4 bases from V and 4 bases from J, with 11 bases between. DNA for the CDR3: TGCAGCGTTGCAGGACGAAATTACAATGAGCAGTTCTTC. It is translated as CSVAGRNYNEQFF.

The rearrangement joins TRBV2 to TRBJ2-7, with D possibly being TRBD2 (5 bases). CDR1 and CDR2 from the germline V gene are SNHLY and FYNNEI. The CDR3 has 15 amino acids. Trimming took off 4 bases at V and 3 bases at J, with 16 bases between the two ends. CDR3 coding DNA: TGTGCCAGCAGTGGGACTCTAAACCAACTCTACGAGCAGTACTTC. Protein: CASSGTLNQLYEQYF.

The CDR3 coding sequence is TGTGCCAGCAGCCTAACCCCGGCGTCCTACGAGCAGTACTTC. It encodes CASSLTPASYEQYF. This chain links TRBV5-6 with TRBJ2-7; the D is unclear. The CDR3 totals 14 residues. The germline V gene encodes CDR1 SGHDT and CDR2 YYEEEE. The V end was cut by 4 bases, the J end by 1 base, with 12 bases between.

The chain is built from TRBV12-3 or TRBV12-4 and TRBJ2-1, with TRBD2 matching 9 bases. The V and J ends lost 3 bases and 0 bases, in that order; junction bases with no gene match: 9. This CDR3 contains 18 residues. Here the CDR3 reads CASSFIAGAPDSYNEQFF. For the CDR3, the DNA is TGTGCCAGCAGTTTTATAGCGGGGGCCCCAGACTCCTACAATGAGCAGTTCTTC.

This clonotype was detected only a few times. This chain uses TRBV4-3 with TRBJ1-2; TRBD1 might be the D (5 bases). The CDR3 covers 16 residues. Germline V gives CDR1 LGHNA, CDR2 YSLEER. Trimming removed 4 bases from V and 2 bases from J, with 17 bases in between. The CDR3 DNA follows: TGCGCCAGCAGCCCCCGGGACCCTAAAGGGAACTATGGCTACACCTTC. Amino acid sequence: CASSPRDPKGNYGYTF.

The chain recombines TRBV7-9 with TRBJ2-5; 10 nucleotides align to TRBD1. V was pared by 3 bases and J by 4 bases, with 5 bases of the junction left unmatched. The germline V gene encodes CDR1 SEHNR and CDR2 FQNEAQ (reference sequence). CDR3 length: 15 residues. The CDR3: CASSFSRTGGETQYF. Written as DNA, the CDR3 is TGTGCCAGCAGCTTCTCGAGGACAGGGGGAGAGACCCAGTACTTC.